What follows is one T cell receptor beta chain and its context. Its matching antigen is unknown. The data derive from a study of cytomegalovirus exposure and HLA in healthy donors. Separate from the roughly 670-subject first cohort, the roughly 120-subject validation cohort was the one that the donors belonged to. Whole-study findings and limits: Reported results showed that the classifier diagnosed cytomegalovirus status with high specificity and sensitivity. Most TCR sequences were uncommon, yet certain public TCRs appeared in many donors. A few CMV-associated chains proved CMV antigen-specific in vitro.

Only in-frame clones appear in the TCRdb table, and some are missing; sequencing was by immunoSEQ multiplex PCR. Of a few hundred thousand clones listed, roughly 83% are singletons. The sample consisted of PBMCs. The receptor was isolated from a woman aged 25 to 39 in good health and CMV-seropositive.

CDR3 bases: TGTGCCAGCAGCGCCCTGACTAGCGGGAGTGGTGAGCAGTTCTTC. Its protein is CASSALTSGSGEQFF. The V gene is TRBV9, the J gene TRBJ2-1, with 12 bases fitting TRBD2. This CDR3 is built from 15 residues. The germline gives CDR1 SGDLS, CDR2 YYNGEE. With V trimmed by 3 bases and J by 9 bases, 7 bases remained unmatched. The entire variable domain, with the rest obtained from reference TRBV9 and TRBJ2-1, is as follows: DSGVTQTPKHLITATGQRVTLRCSPRSGDLSVYWYQQSLDQGLQFLIQYYNGEERAKGNILERFSAQQFPDLHSELNLSSLELGDSALYFCASSALTSGSGEQFFGPGTRLTVL.